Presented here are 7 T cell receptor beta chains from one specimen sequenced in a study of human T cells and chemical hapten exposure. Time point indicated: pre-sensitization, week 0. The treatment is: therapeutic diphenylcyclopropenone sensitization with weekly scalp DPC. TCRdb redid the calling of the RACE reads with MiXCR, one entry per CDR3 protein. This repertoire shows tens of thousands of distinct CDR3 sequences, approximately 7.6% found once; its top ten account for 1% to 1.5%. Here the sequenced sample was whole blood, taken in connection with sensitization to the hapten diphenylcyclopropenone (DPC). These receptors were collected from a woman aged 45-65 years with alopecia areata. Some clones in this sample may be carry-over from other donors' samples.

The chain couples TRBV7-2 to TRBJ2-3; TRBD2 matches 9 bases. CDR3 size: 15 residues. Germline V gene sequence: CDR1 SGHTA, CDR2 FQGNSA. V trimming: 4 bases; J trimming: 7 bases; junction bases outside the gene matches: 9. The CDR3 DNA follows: TGTGCCAGCAGCTACCAAGGGACTAGCCGTAATACGCAGTATTTT. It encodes CASSYQGTSRNTQYF. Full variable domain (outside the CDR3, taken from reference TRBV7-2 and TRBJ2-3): GAGVSQSPSNKVTEKGKDVELRCDPISGHTALYWYRQSLGQGLEFLIYFQGNSAPDKSGLPSDRFSAERTGGSVSTLTIQRTQQEDSAVYLCASSYQGTSRNTQYFGPGTRLTVL.

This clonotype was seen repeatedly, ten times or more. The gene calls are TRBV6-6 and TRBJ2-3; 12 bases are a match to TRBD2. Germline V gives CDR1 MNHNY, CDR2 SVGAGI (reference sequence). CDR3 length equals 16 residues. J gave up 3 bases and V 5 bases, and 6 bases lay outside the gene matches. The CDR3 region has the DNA TGTGCCAGCAGTCCCCGGACTAGCGGGATAACAGATACGCAGTATTTT. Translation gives CASSPRTSGITDTQYF.

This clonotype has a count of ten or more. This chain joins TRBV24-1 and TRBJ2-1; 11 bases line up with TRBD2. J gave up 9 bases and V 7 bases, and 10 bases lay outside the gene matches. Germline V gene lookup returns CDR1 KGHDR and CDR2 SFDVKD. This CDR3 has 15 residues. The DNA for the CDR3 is TGTGCCACCAGCCGTAGGCTAGCGGGAGGAGGTGAGCAGTTCTTC. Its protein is CATSRRLAGGGEQFF.

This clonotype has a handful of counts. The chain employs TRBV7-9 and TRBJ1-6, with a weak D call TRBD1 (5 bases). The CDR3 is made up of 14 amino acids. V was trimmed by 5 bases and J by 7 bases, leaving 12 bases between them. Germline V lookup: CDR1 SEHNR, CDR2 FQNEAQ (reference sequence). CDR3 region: CASSPDSLNSPLHF. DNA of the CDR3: TGTGCCAGCAGCCCCGACAGCCTAAATTCACCCCTCCACTTT.

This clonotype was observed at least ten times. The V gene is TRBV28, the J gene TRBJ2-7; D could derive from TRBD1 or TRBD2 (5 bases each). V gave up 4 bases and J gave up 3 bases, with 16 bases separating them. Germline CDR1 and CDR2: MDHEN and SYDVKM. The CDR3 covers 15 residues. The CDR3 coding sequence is TGTGCCAGCAGTTCAAAACGGGACGGGGACTACGAGCAGTACTTC. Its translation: CASSSKRDGDYEQYF.

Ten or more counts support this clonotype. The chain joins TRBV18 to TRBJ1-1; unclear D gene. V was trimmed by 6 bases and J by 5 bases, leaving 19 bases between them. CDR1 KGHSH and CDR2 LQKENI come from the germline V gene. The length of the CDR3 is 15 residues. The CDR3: CASSRDLSKGTEAFF. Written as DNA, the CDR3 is TGTGCCAGCTCTCGGGATCTTTCGAAAGGAACTGAAGCTTTCTTT.

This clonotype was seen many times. The CDR3 is CASSRDRVNEQFF. In nucleotides, the CDR3 is TGTGCCAGCAGCCGGGACAGGGTCAATGAGCAGTTCTTC. The chain employs TRBV7-3 and TRBJ2-1, with 9 bases identical to TRBD1. The CDR3 length is 13 residues. The V gene's germline CDR1 is SGHTA and CDR2 FQGTGA. V lost 5 bases, J lost 6 bases, and 2 bases stayed unmatched.